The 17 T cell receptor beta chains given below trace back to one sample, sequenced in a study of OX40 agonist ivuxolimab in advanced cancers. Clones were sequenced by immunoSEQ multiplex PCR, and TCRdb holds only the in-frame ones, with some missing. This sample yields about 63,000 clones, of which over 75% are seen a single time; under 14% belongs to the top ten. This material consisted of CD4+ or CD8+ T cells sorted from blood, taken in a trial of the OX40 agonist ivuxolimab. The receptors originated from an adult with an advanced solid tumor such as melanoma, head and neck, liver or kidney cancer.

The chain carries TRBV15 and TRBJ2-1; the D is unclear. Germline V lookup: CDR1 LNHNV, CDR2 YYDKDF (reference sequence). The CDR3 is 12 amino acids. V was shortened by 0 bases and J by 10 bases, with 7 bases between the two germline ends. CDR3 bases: TGTGCCACCAGCAGAGATCGGCAAGAGCAGTTCTTC. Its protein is CATSRDRQEQFF.

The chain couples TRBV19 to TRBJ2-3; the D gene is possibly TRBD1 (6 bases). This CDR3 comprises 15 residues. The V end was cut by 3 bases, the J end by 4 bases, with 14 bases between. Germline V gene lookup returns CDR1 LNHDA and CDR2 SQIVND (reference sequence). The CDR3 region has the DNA TGTGCCAGTAGTATTAGGCAGGGGAGTCCAGATACGCAGTATTTT. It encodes CASSIRQGSPDTQYF.

The CDR3 DNA sequence: TGTGCCAGTAGCACAGGGGAACCCTTCTCTCTGGGGGCCAACGTCCTGACTTTC. This gives the protein CASSTGEPFSLGANVLTF. The chain employs TRBV19 and TRBJ2-6, with TRBD1 matching 7 bases. Germline V gives CDR1 LNHDA, CDR2 SQIVND (reference sequence). CDR3 length equals 18 residues. V shed 6 bases and J 4 bases; nucleotides not matched to a gene: 15.

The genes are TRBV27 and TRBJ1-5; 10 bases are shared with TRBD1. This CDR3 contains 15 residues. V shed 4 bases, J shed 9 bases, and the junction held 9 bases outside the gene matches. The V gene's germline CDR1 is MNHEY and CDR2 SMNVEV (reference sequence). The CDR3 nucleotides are TGTGCCAGCAGTTCTCCCGGACAGGGGGGCCGGCCCCAGCATTTT. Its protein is CASSSPGQGGRPQHF.

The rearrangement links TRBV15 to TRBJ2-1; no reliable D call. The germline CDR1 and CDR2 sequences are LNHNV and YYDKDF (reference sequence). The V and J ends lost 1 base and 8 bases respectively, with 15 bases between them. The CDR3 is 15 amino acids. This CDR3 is CATSRGIIALDEQFF. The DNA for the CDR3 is TGTGCCACCAGCAGAGGGATCATTGCGCTCGATGAGCAGTTCTTC.

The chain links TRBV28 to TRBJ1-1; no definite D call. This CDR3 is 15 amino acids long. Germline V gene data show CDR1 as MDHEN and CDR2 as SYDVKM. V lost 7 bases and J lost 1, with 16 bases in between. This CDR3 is CASNSLRRRNTEAFF. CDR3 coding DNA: TGTGCCAGCAACTCCCTTAGGCGGAGGAACACTGAAGCTTTCTTT.

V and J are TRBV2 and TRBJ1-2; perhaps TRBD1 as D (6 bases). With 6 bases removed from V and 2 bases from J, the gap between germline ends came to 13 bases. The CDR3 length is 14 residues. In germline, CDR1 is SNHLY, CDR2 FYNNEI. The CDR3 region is CASRRQALNYGYTF. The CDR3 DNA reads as TGTGCCAGCAGGAGACAGGCCCTCAACTATGGCTACACCTTC.

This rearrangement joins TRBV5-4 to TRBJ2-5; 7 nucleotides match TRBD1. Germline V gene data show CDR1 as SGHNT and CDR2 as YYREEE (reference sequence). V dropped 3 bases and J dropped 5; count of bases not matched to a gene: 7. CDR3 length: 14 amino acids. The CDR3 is CASSWGRGLETQYF. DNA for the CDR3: TGTGCCAGCAGCTGGGGTAGGGGGCTTGAGACCCAGTACTTC.

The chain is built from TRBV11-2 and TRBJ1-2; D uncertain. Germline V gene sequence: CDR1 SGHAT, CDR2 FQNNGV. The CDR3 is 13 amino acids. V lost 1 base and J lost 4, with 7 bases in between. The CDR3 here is CASSLAEVYGYTF. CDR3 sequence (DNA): TGTGCCAGCAGCTTAGCAGAAGTCTATGGCTACACCTTC. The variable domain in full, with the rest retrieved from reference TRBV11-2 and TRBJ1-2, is EAGVAQSPRYKIIEKRQSVAFWCNPISGHATLYWYQQILGQGPKLLIQFQNNGVVDDSQLPKDRFSAERLKGVDSTLKIQPAKLEDSAVYLCASSLAEVYGYTFGSGTRLTVV.

The CDR3 sequence is CASTPPGQASYEQYF. The DNA of the CDR3 is TGTGCCAGCACCCCGCCGGGACAGGCTTCCTACGAGCAGTACTTC. This sequence joins TRBV7-9 and TRBJ2-7; 8 positions agree with TRBD1. With 7 bases clipped from V and 1 base from J, the junction kept 9 bases outside the gene matches. Germline V gives CDR1 SEHNR, CDR2 FQNEAQ (reference sequence). The CDR3 sequence is 15 residues long.

The CDR3 here is CASSPGGRPNYGYTF. CDR3 coding DNA: TGTGCCAGCTCACCAGGAGGGAGGCCTAACTATGGCTACACCTTC. The genes are TRBV18 and TRBJ1-2, with D unresolved. Germline assignment: CDR1 KGHSH and CDR2 LQKENI. This CDR3 region has 15 residues. V was cut by 2 bases and J by 0 bases, with 10 bases left in between.

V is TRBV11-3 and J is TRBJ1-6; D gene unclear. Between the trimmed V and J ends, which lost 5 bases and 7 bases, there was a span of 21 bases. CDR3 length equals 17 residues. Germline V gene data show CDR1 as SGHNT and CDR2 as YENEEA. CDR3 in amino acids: CASSPRSRPGVNSPLHF. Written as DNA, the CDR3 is TGTGCCAGCAGCCCAAGATCACGTCCTGGGGTAAATTCACCCCTCCACTTT. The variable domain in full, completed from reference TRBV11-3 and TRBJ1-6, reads EAGVVQSPRYKIIEKKQPVAFWCNPISGHNTLYWYLQNLGQGPELLIRYENEEAVDDSQLPKDRFSAERLKGVDSTLKIQPAELGDSAVYLCASSPRSRPGVNSPLHFGNGTRLTVT.

CDR3 region: CASRIGTSGRGETQYF. The CDR3 bases are TGTGCCAGCAGGATAGGGACTAGCGGGAGGGGAGAGACCCAGTACTTC. The V gene is TRBV7-2, the J gene TRBJ2-5; TRBD2 matches at 16 bases. Germline V CDR1 and CDR2: SGHTA, FQGNSA. V lost 6 bases to trimming and J lost 4 bases; unmatched junction nucleotides: 5. The CDR3 length is 16 residues.

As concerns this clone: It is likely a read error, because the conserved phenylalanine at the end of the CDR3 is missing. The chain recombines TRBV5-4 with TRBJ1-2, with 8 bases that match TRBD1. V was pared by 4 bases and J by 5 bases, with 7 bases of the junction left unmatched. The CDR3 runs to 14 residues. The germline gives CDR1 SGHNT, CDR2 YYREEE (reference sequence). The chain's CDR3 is CASSPGQGNYGYTL. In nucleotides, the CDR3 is TGTGCCAGCAGCCCCGGACAGGGAAATTATGGCTACACCCTC.

Written as DNA, the CDR3 is TGTGCCAGCTCACCAACAAGGGACACCTACAATGAGCAGTTCTTC. This translates into CASSPTRDTYNEQFF. The chain couples TRBV18 to TRBJ2-1, with D maybe TRBD1 (6 bases). Trimming took off 2 bases at V and 2 bases at J, with 10 bases between the two ends. The CDR3 sequence is 15 residues long. Germline assignment: CDR1 KGHSH and CDR2 LQKENI.

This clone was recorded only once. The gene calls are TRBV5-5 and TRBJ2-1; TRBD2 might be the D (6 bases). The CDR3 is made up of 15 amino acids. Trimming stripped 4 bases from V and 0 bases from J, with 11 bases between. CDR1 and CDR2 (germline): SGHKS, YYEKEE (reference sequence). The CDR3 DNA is TGTGCCAGCAGCCGGACTACTGGCTCCTACAATGAGCAGTTCTTC. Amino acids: CASSRTTGSYNEQFF.

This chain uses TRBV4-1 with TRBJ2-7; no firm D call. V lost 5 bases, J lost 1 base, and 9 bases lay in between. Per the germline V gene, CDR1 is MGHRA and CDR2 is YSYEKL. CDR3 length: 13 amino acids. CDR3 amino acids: CASSSRVSYEQYF. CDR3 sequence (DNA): TGCGCCAGCAGCTCTAGGGTTTCCTACGAGCAGTACTTC.